The 20 T cell receptor beta chains given below trace back to one sample, sequenced in a study of Graves' ophthalmopathy and Graves' hyperthyroidism. Using RNA transcripts, the TCR beta CDR3 regions were amplified. Investigators did first-round RT-PCR with HTBI primers, then second-round multiplex PCR. TCRdb ran MiXCR on the multiplex PCR reads and lists one entry per CDR3 protein. This table holds about 1.2 million distinct CDR3 sequences, roughly two fifths found once. Specimen: peripheral blood or thyroid tissue (not recorded which). These TCRs come from an adult man with Graves' hyperthyroidism.

This clonotype has a count of ten or more. V gene TRBV2 combines with J gene TRBJ1-2, with a possible D match to TRBD1 (5 bases). Germline V gives CDR1 SNHLY, CDR2 FYNNEI. The V gene lost 6 bases and the J gene lost 3 bases, with 14 bases spanning the gap. The CDR3 sequence is 14 residues long. For the CDR3, the DNA is TGTGCCAGCAGCCGGGACGTTGCGGACTATGGCTACACCTTC. Encoded protein: CASSRDVADYGYTF.

The V gene is TRBV2, the J gene TRBJ1-1, with 7 bases matching TRBD1. CDR1 SNHLY and CDR2 FYNNEI come from the germline V gene. With 7 bases clipped from V and 3 bases from J, the junction kept 2 bases outside the gene matches. The CDR3 spans 12 residues. The CDR3 region is CASKGTDTEAFF. The CDR3 DNA follows: TGTGCCAGCAAGGGGACAGACACTGAAGCTTTCTTT.

This clonotype was picked up a small number of times. The DNA of the CDR3 is TGTGCCAGCACAAAAGAAACGATCAGGAACTATGGCTACACCTTC. Its protein product is CASTKETIRNYGYTF. The chain combines TRBV5-4 with TRBJ1-2, with D uncertain. V was cut by 6 bases and J by 2 bases, with 17 bases left in between. Germline V lookup: CDR1 SGHNT, CDR2 YYREEE (reference sequence). The CDR3 runs 15 residues.

In this sample, this clonotype turned up many times. CDR3 in DNA: TGTGCCAGCAGCTACGGACAGGAGGATGGCTACACCTTC. Translation gives CASSYGQEDGYTF. This rearrangement joins TRBV7-2 to TRBJ1-2; TRBD1 matches at 7 bases. With 4 bases clipped from V and 6 bases from J, the junction kept 5 bases outside the gene matches. The CDR3 totals 13 residues. Germline CDR1 SGHTA, CDR2 FQGNSA.

In its sample, this clonotype was seen a few times. This may be a read error, as it is one base from a much larger clone. This rearrangement joins TRBV11-2 to TRBJ2-7; 8 bases are a match to TRBD2. This CDR3 region has 15 residues. CDR1 is SGHAT and CDR2 is FQNNGV in the germline V gene. Here the CDR3 reads CASSPGLARSHEQYF. In DNA, the CDR3 is TGTGCCAGCAGCCCCGGACTAGCCCGCTCCCACGAGCAGTACTTC.

This clonotype was found many times. The rearrangement joins TRBV9 to TRBJ1-2; D remains unclear. The germline CDR1 and CDR2 sequences are SGDLS and YYNGEE. The CDR3 is made up of 12 amino acids. V shed 6 bases and J shed 2 bases, with 8 bases lying between them. The DNA for the CDR3 is TGTGCCAGCAACGGCCTGAACTATGGCTACACCTTC. It codes for CASNGLNYGYTF.

CDR3 DNA: TGTGCCAGTAGTATTACATCGGCAAATAACTATGGCTACACCTTC. As protein: CASSITSANNYGYTF. The chain joins TRBV19 to TRBJ1-2; D remains ambiguous. Germline V gives CDR1 LNHDA, CDR2 SQIVND (reference sequence). This CDR3 is 15 amino acids long. Trimming took 3 bases from V and 1 from J, leaving 12 bases between them. The entire variable domain, with the rest obtained from reference TRBV19 and TRBJ1-2, is as follows: DGGITQSPKYLFRKEGQNVTLSCEQNLNHDAMYWYRQDPGQGLRLIYYSQIVNDFQKGDIAEGYSVSREKKESFPLTVTSAQKNPTAFYLCASSITSANNYGYTFGSGTRLTVV.

The chain is built from TRBV7-2 and TRBJ1-1; D gene unclear. The germline CDR1 and CDR2 sequences are SGHTA and FQGNSA. This CDR3 is built from 13 residues. The V end lost 5 bases, the J end lost 1 base, and 8 bases lay between the germline ends. The CDR3 DNA follows: TGTGCCAGCAGCCGGATAAAGAACACTGAAGCTTTCTTT. It encodes CASSRIKNTEAFF.

The gene calls are TRBV11-2 and TRBJ1-4; TRBD1 matches at 8 bases. The length of the CDR3 is 14 residues. V was pared by 5 bases and J by 8 bases, with 7 bases of the junction left unmatched. CDR1 is SGHAT, CDR2 FQNNGV, per germline. CDR3 coding DNA: TGTGCCAGCAGCCAGGGGACAGGCCGAGAAAAACTGTTTTTT. It codes for CASSQGTGREKLFF.

This clonotype was seen repeatedly, ten times or more. The V and J genes are TRBV7-9 and TRBJ1-4, with 9 bases lining up with TRBD1. The CDR3 contains 14 residues. With 11 bases clipped from V and 8 bases from J, the junction kept 12 bases outside the gene matches. Per the germline V gene, CDR1 is SEHNR and CDR2 is FQNEAQ (reference sequence). In DNA form, the CDR3 reads TGTGCCGTAATGCAACAGGGGGCCGGAGAAAAACTGTTTTTT. Translated, it gives CAVMQQGAGEKLFF.

At least ten counts were recorded for this clonotype. The rearrangement uses TRBV7-8 and TRBJ1-3, with D hard to call. Germline V gives CDR1 SGHVS, CDR2 FQNEAQ. The V gene lost 7 bases and the J gene lost 4 bases, with 17 bases spanning the gap. The CDR3 spans 15 residues. The CDR3 region has the DNA TGTGCCAGCAAAAGGGATAAGGAGGCCGGAAACACCATATATTTT. It translates to CASKRDKEAGNTIYF.

The sample holds a few counts of this clonotype. The rearrangement joins TRBV29-1 to TRBJ1-1; 8 bases map to TRBD1. The CDR3 runs 14 residues. From germline, CDR1 is SQVTM and CDR2 ANQGSEA. The J segment lost 5 bases and the V segment lost 4 bases, leaving 9 bases of the junction unmatched. The CDR3 region has the DNA TGCAGCGTTGTGGCGCAGGGGGCGCGAACTGAAGCTTTCTTT. Translated: CSVVAQGARTEAFF.

The table lists this clonotype with a few counts. V usage is TRBV29-1 and J usage is TRBJ1-2; TRBD1 agrees at 8 bases. Germline lookup yields CDR1 SQVTM and CDR2 ANQGSEA. The CDR3 loop spans 12 amino acids. The junction had 4 bases not matched to a gene; V was cut back by 6 bases and J by 4 bases. In DNA, the CDR3 is TGCAGCGTCTATACAGGGGGCTATGGCTACACCTTC. Amino acid sequence: CSVYTGGYGYTF.

This clonotype came up many times. This chain uses TRBV5-1 with TRBJ1-1; no clear D gene. Germline loops: CDR1 SGHRS, CDR2 YFSETQ. This CDR3 region has 13 residues. V shed 0 bases and J shed 5 bases, with 8 bases lying between them. CDR3 coding DNA: TGCGCCAGCAGCTTGGACAGACGGACTGAAGCTTTCTTT. It yields the protein CASSLDRRTEAFF.

This clonotype was detected a few times. V is TRBV7-3 and J is TRBJ1-5; 7 nucleotides agree with TRBD1. V was clipped by 4 bases and J by 5 bases; unmatched bases: 17. CDR1 and CDR2 (germline): SGHTA, FQGTGA. CDR3 length: 18 amino acids. The CDR3 spells CASSSPTLHRGRHQPQHF. The CDR3 region has the DNA TGTGCCAGCAGCTCCCCAACCCTGCACAGGGGCAGGCATCAGCCCCAGCATTTT.

This clonotype was observed many times. The chain couples TRBV20-1 to TRBJ2-7; 11 bases fit TRBD1. CDR1 and CDR2 from the germline V gene are DFQATT and SNEGSKA (reference sequence). The CDR3 length is 17 residues. The J segment lost 1 base and the V segment lost 6 bases, leaving 14 bases of the junction unmatched. The CDR3, as DNA: TGCAGTGCCGGACAACAAAAGAGGGACAGGGGGTCCTACGAGCAGTACTTC. Encoded protein: CSAGQQKRDRGSYEQYF.

Concerning this clonotype itself: A much bigger clone sits one base away, suggesting this may be a read error. V gene TRBV19 combines with J gene TRBJ1-1; perhaps TRBD1 as D (6 bases). Germline V gene sequence: CDR1 LNHDA, CDR2 SQIVND (reference sequence). There are 12 residues in the CDR3. V lost 10 bases and J 4 bases, leaving 13 bases between the germline ends. CDR3 region: CANEQGVTEAFF. Written as DNA, the CDR3 is TGTGCCAACGAACAGGGTGTCACTGAAGCTTTCTTT.

This clonotype appeared many times. This rearrangement joins TRBV20-1 to TRBJ2-5, with 8 positions matching TRBD2. Germline CDR1 DFQATT, CDR2 SNEGSKA (reference sequence). This CDR3 contains 14 residues. The V and J ends lost 0 bases and 4 bases, in that order; junction bases with no gene match: 4. In DNA form, the CDR3 reads TGCAGTGCTAGAGACGCGGGGGGCTCAGAGACCCAGTACTTC. Its translation: CSARDAGGSETQYF.

There are many counts of this clonotype. This chain uses TRBV2 with TRBJ1-5; the D gene is possibly TRBD1 (6 bases). Germline V gives CDR1 SNHLY, CDR2 FYNNEI. This CDR3 has 16 amino acids. With 8 bases removed from V and 0 bases from J, the gap between germline ends came to 17 bases. This chain's CDR3 is CASALRGIYSNQPQHF. The CDR3, as DNA: TGTGCCAGCGCTCTCAGGGGCATCTATAGCAATCAGCCCCAGCATTTT. The whole variable domain, remainder taken from reference TRBV2 and TRBJ1-5, is EPEVTQTPSHQVTQMGQEVILRCVPISNHLYFYWYRQILGQKVEFLVSFYNNEISEKSEIFDDQFSVERPDGSNFTLKIRSTKLEDSAMYFCASALRGIYSNQPQHFGDGTRLSIL.

This clonotype occurred many times. V and J are TRBV5-1 and TRBJ1-1; D possibly corresponds to TRBD1 (6 bases). CDR1 is SGHRS and CDR2 is YFSETQ in the germline V gene. The CDR3 spans 15 residues. The germline V and J ends were trimmed by 8 bases and 4 bases, with 21 bases remaining between them. The CDR3 reads CASNGVIGGGTEAFF. CDR3 nucleotides: TGCGCCAGTAATGGGGTGATCGGGGGCGGCACTGAAGCTTTCTTT.